This T cell receptor (beta chain) was sequenced in a study of T-cell memory formation after mild COVID-19 (dated by TCRdb to 2020 to 2023). For the wider study: Most TCR sequence clusters were specific to one of the two donors. Longitudinal TCRalpha and TCRbeta repertoire sequencing tracked T-cell clones expanding and contracting after mild COVID-19 in a couple of donors. The cohort was made up of two young adult volunteers, one female and one male, who were previously healthy. What the work shows at the level of the full study, not this receptor alone: Contracting CD4+ clones were found mainly in CM and EM memory subsets, while CD8+ clones were enriched in EMRA. Balanced CD4/CD8 phenotypes were observed for clones contracting from day 15 to 85, whereas a bias towards CD4+ was observed for a second wave of clones expanding from day 15 to 37. Only a couple of mild cases were covered by the study, and larger cohorts that include severe cases with pre-infection samples were considered necessary. Some responding clones were found in pre-infection memory, which suggests that pre-existing cross-reactive memory T cells took part in the SARS-CoV-2 response. SARS-CoV-2 specificity of the second-wave clones peaking on day 37 was not confirmed.

Sequencing took place on an Illumina NovaSeq 6000. TCRalpha and TCRbeta cDNA libraries were built by 5'RACE with constant-segment primers, adding sample barcodes and unique molecular identifiers. RNA was extracted from every sample with Trizol reagent. Amplification of the libraries took two PCR steps, and the second step added a second sample barcode plus Illumina TruSeq adapters. Sequencing of libraries was performed on an Illumina NovaSeq with 2 x 150 bp paired-end reads. For the original study's pipeline: With migec v1.2.7, reads were demultiplexed and then collapsed into UMI-guided consensus sequences. Using mixcr v2.1.11, the UMI consensuses were aligned to TRA and TRB V and J templates and assembled into clonotypes. A clonotype was counted as expanded or contracted only if both edgeR and NoisET called the change significant, with noise models trained on biological replicates. For edgeR calls, a false discovery rate-adjusted p below 0.01 and a log2 fold-change threshold of 1 were applied. As an exploratory analysis of dynamics, PCA with hierarchical clustering was applied to max-normalized trajectories of the 1000 most abundant clonotypes. Each responding clone was given a CD4 or CD8 phenotype based on the CD4+ and CD8+ repertoires, which had been sequenced separately. TCRdb trimmed the raw reads at Q25, called clones with MiXCR and kept productive beta chains. Every entry covers one CDR3 protein and lists the most common genes and DNA from its rows. In this record, the V and J calls reflect TCRdb's handling and not the investigators' own analysis. The table for this sample lists about 200,000 distinct CDR3 sequences; roughly 10% of them were counted only once. The ten most abundant clones make up roughly 4% of the sample.

With regard to this clonotype: It has no known antigen specificity. No much larger clonotype is one base removed from it; base qualities were not supplied.

Ficoll-Paque density gradient centrifugation was the method used to isolate PBMCs. The sequenced sample consisted of PBMCs or a T cell subset sorted from them (not recorded which). The sequence was obtained from a man aged 18 to 29 who had mild COVID-19 (a few samples of this study predate the infection). The sample titles of this study are shuffled in the database, so cell type and time point are left out; the donor was told from shared clones.

The CDR3 protein: CASSRTSGGPLSSYNEQFF. The DNA sequence is given as TGTGCCAGCAGCCGGACTAGCGGGGGTCCTCTCAGCTCCTACAATGAGCAGTTCTTC. The chain was built from TRBV7-3 and TRBJ2-1; the central 13 bases match TRBD2. The CDR1 and CDR2 encoded by the germline V gene are SGHTA and FQGTGA. Germline trimming amounts to 5 bases on V and 0 bases on J, with 10 as the count of junction bases outside the gene matches. The CDR3 runs 19 residues from the cysteine to the phenylalanine. Only the CDR3 region is kept as DNA, spanning 57 bases read in frame from base 1.